These 23 T cell receptor beta chains came from one sample sequenced in a study of blood T cell repertoires in COVID-19. Assay used: immunoSEQ multiplex PCR; TCRdb lists only in-frame clones, some missing. The sample has roughly 200,000 clones; 75% to 85% are singletons. The sequenced sample was peripheral blood. The receptor set was obtained from a human donor in a cohort sampled during active COVID-19.

This chain uses TRBV12-5 with TRBJ1-2; 7 positions agree with TRBD1. Germline V gene lookup returns CDR1 LGHNT and CDR2 FRNRAP. V lost 1 base and J lost 6; bases outside the gene matches: 8. This CDR3 is built from 15 residues. Written as DNA, the CDR3 is TGTGCTAGTGGTTTGGCCCCGACAGGGTCAAATGGCTACACCTTC. Its protein is CASGLAPTGSNGYTF.

The chain recombines TRBV7-9 with TRBJ2-7; D ambiguous. CDR3 length: 14 residues. Germline loops: CDR1 SEHNR, CDR2 FQNEAQ (reference sequence). V lost 1 base and J 2 bases, leaving 9 bases between the germline ends. CDR3: CASSLGESPYEQYF. The DNA of the CDR3 is TGTGCCAGCAGCTTAGGAGAAAGCCCCTACGAGCAGTACTTC.

J is TRBJ1-4 and V is TRBV28; possibly TRBD1 for D (5 bases). V was clipped by 6 bases and J by 8 bases, with 10 bases between them. CDR3 length: 12 residues. The germline gives CDR1 MDHEN, CDR2 SYDVKM. CDR3 sequence reads: CASRHRGEKLFF. CDR3 DNA: TGTGCCAGCAGGCACCGGGGGGAAAAACTGTTTTTT.

The chain combines TRBV28 with TRBJ2-5; D is unclear. The CDR3 is made up of 14 amino acids. From germline, CDR1 is MDHEN and CDR2 SYDVKM. The V and J ends lost 0 bases and 3 bases respectively, with 8 bases between them. The CDR3 here is CASSLWAGEETQYF. CDR3 DNA: TGTGCCAGCAGTTTATGGGCAGGCGAAGAGACCCAGTACTTC.

This clone was seen once. The chain carries TRBV6-5 and TRBJ1-1, with 7 positions matching TRBD1. The junction had 3 bases not matched to a gene; V was cut back by 0 bases and J by 2 bases. The CDR3 has 15 amino acids. Germline CDR1 and CDR2: MNHEY and SVGAGI. CDR3 DNA sequence: TGTGCCAGCAGTTACTCAGGGGGCGCAAACACTGAAGCTTTCTTT. Amino acids: CASSYSGGANTEAFF.

The chain links TRBV19 to TRBJ2-7; 7 bases align to TRBD1. J lost 3 bases, V lost 5 bases, and 13 bases had no gene match. CDR1 is LNHDA, CDR2 SQIVND, per germline (reference sequence). This CDR3 is 16 amino acids long. The CDR3 reads CASSPTGPSGGYEQYF. CDR3 coding DNA: TGTGCCAGTAGTCCAACCGGGCCTTCAGGGGGCTACGAGCAGTACTTC.

This chain joins TRBV5-5 and TRBJ1-2; 8 positions agree with TRBD1. Germline assignment: CDR1 SGHKS and CDR2 YYEKEE (reference sequence). CDR3 length: 14 residues. Trimming took 4 bases from V and 7 from J; bases not matched to a gene: 9. The CDR3 is CASSTGQVAAGYTF. In DNA, the CDR3 is TGTGCCAGCAGCACGGGACAGGTCGCGGCTGGCTACACCTTC.

This rearrangement joins TRBV6-5 to TRBJ1-5; no clear D. The V gene lost 6 bases and the J gene lost 6 bases, with 18 bases spanning the gap. CDR3 length equals 15 residues. The germline gives CDR1 MNHEY, CDR2 SVGAGI. The CDR3 reads CASRLRDIRFQPQHF. As DNA, the CDR3 is TGTGCCAGCAGACTGAGGGATATACGGTTTCAGCCCCAGCATTTT.

The genes are TRBV7-2 and TRBJ2-5; no definite D call. The CDR3 loop spans 11 amino acids. Trimming cost V 5 bases and J 2 bases, with 3 bases left between them. Per germline, CDR1 SGHTA and CDR2 FQGNSA. The CDR3 DNA reads as TGTGCCAGCAGCCTTCAAGAGACCCAGTACTTC. Protein product: CASSLQETQYF.

V gene TRBV7-3 combines with J gene TRBJ2-5; 10 bases align to TRBD2. CDR1 is SGHTA and CDR2 is FQGTGA in the germline V gene. The V and J ends lost 6 bases and 4 bases, in that order; junction bases with no gene match: 8. There are 15 residues in the CDR3. CDR3 amino acids: CASREGAGGPETQYF. CDR3 bases: TGTGCCAGCAGGGAAGGAGCGGGGGGGCCAGAGACCCAGTACTTC.

There are a few counts of this clone. This sequence joins TRBV5-1 and TRBJ1-6; no clear D. The CDR3 extends over 15 amino acids. The germline V gene encodes CDR1 SGHRS and CDR2 YFSETQ. V was clipped by 0 bases and J by 5 bases, with 9 bases between them. Written as DNA, the CDR3 is TGCGCCAGCAGCTTGGTTGGAGGGAATAATTCACCCCTCCACTTT. Translating it yields CASSLVGGNNSPLHF.

The CDR3 nucleotides are TGCAGCGTTGAAGAAGCCGGGACAGGAGCCTACGAGCAGTACTTC. As protein: CSVEEAGTGAYEQYF. The V call is TRBV29-1, the J call TRBJ2-7, with 8 nucleotides matching TRBD1. In germline, CDR1 is SQVTM, CDR2 ANQGSEA. The CDR3 contains 15 residues. Trimming removed 0 bases from V and 2 bases from J; junction bases left unmatched: 6.

The chain combines TRBV27 with TRBJ2-1; 7 bases map to TRBD2. Germline loops: CDR1 MNHEY, CDR2 SMNVEV (reference sequence). V lost 6 bases to trimming and J lost 2 bases; unmatched junction nucleotides: 10. This CDR3 spans 16 amino acids. This CDR3 reads CASSLALAAAYNEQFF. As DNA, the CDR3 is TGTGCCAGCAGCCTTGCCCTAGCGGCTGCCTACAATGAGCAGTTCTTC.

This chain uses TRBV4-3 with TRBJ1-1; D gene unclear. CDR1 and CDR2 from the germline V gene are LGHNA and YSLEER. With 0 bases removed from V and 3 bases from J, the gap between germline ends came to 11 bases. This CDR3 spans 15 amino acids. In DNA form, the CDR3 reads TGCGCCAGCAGCCAAGAGCTTCAGGCCTACACTGAAGCTTTCTTT. Amino acid sequence: CASSQELQAYTEAFF.

This chain uses TRBV19 with TRBJ1-1, with D unclear. In germline, CDR1 is LNHDA, CDR2 SQIVND (reference sequence). V shed 3 bases and J shed 4 bases, with 9 bases lying between them. The CDR3 sequence is 13 residues long. This chain's CDR3 is CASSIWSGTEAFF. CDR3 DNA sequence: TGTGCCAGTAGTATTTGGTCCGGCACTGAAGCTTTCTTT.

This chain connects TRBV19 to TRBJ2-7, with TRBD1 matching 8 bases. The CDR3 covers 14 residues. J was trimmed by 4 bases and V by 4 bases; bases with no gene match: 6. The germline gives CDR1 LNHDA, CDR2 SQIVND (reference sequence). DNA for the CDR3: TGTGCCAGTAGTAACGGACAGGGTTGGTACGAGCAGTACTTC. Translating it yields CASSNGQGWYEQYF.

J is TRBJ2-5 and V is TRBV10-1, with TRBD2 matching 11 bases. Germline-derived CDR1 and CDR2 are WNHNN and SYGVQD (reference sequence). The CDR3 loop spans 13 amino acids. With 6 bases clipped from V and 5 bases from J, the junction kept 2 bases outside the gene matches. CDR3 sequence (DNA): TGCGCCAGCAGCCTAGCGGGAGGCGAGACCCAGTACTTC. Its protein product is CASSLAGGETQYF.

V is TRBV10-2 and J is TRBJ2-1, with 7 bases identical to TRBD2. V lost 6 bases to trimming and J lost 3 bases; unmatched junction nucleotides: 5. Germline CDR1 is WSHSY and CDR2 is SAAADI. CDR3 size: 14 residues. DNA for the CDR3: TGCGCCAGCAGCGGGCGGGAGTACTACAATGAGCAGTTCTTC. Residues: CASSGREYYNEQFF.

The chain is built from TRBV27 and TRBJ1-2; possible D gene TRBD1, 5 bases. The CDR3 contains 13 residues. Per the germline V gene, CDR1 is MNHEY and CDR2 is SMNVEV (reference sequence). V was pared by 5 bases and J by 8 bases, with 15 bases between. In DNA form, the CDR3 reads TGTGCCAGCAGTCTCAGGGCAGATTTAGGCTACACCTTC. Translated, it gives CASSLRADLGYTF.

The chain employs TRBV3-1 (or the pseudogene TRBV3-2) and TRBJ2-7, with 10 bases aligning to TRBD1. The CDR3 totals 12 residues. V lost 4 bases and J lost 7; bases outside the gene matches: 1. Looked up from germline, CDR1 is LGHDT and CDR2 is YNNKEL (reference sequence). The CDR3 DNA follows: TGTGCCAGCAGCCGGGACAGGGGTGAGCAGTACTTC. Protein: CASSRDRGEQYF.

This chain uses TRBV5-4 with TRBJ1-6; 8 bases fit TRBD1. Germline CDR1 is SGHNT and CDR2 is YYREEE (reference sequence). V lost 2 bases, J lost 3 bases, and 1 base stayed unmatched. The CDR3 is 15 amino acids. CDR3 residues: CASSLTGGYNSPLHF. Written as DNA, the CDR3 is TGTGCCAGCAGCTTAACAGGGGGCTATAATTCACCCCTCCACTTT.

Regarding this clone: Other DNA sequences in the same sample also yield this CDR3. The chain recombines TRBV7-2 with TRBJ2-7; TRBD1 is a possible D gene (6 bases). CDR1 is SGHTA, CDR2 FQGNSA, per germline. The V gene lost 5 bases and the J gene lost 4 bases, with 9 bases spanning the gap. The CDR3 is made up of 12 amino acids. The CDR3: CASSLTGYEQYF. CDR3 in DNA: TGTGCCAGCAGCCTCACAGGGTACGAGCAGTACTTC. Looking up the rest from reference TRBV7-2 and TRBJ2-7 gives the full variable domain: GAGVSQSPSNKVTEKGKDVELRCDPISGHTALYWYRQSLGQGLEFLIYFQGNSAPDKSGLPSDRFSAERTGGSVSTLTIQRTQQEDSAVYLCASSLTGYEQYFGPGTRLTVT.

This chain uses TRBV29-1 with TRBJ1-2; 11 bases are shared with TRBD1. The CDR3 contains 16 residues. Losses at the gene ends were 4 bases for V and 4 bases for J; bases not matched to a gene: 11. The V gene's germline CDR1 is SQVTM and CDR2 ANQGSEA. In DNA, the CDR3 is TGCAGCGTTGCCCGGGACAGGGGGGTTGGTACCTATGGCTACACCTTC. Translated, it gives CSVARDRGVGTYGYTF.